One and the same sample provided the 26 T cell receptor beta chains below, sequenced in a study of glioma-infiltrating T cells after dendritic cell vaccination. Produced via immunoSEQ multiplex PCR; TCRdb's table is partial and in-frame only. Among more than 95,000 clones listed, about four fifths were seen once. Sequences were derived from blood, sampled before dendritic cell vaccination. The receptors derive from a human donor with glioblastoma.

The V call is TRBV11-3, the J call TRBJ2-7, with D possibly being TRBD1 (5 bases). Germline V gene data show CDR1 as SGHNT and CDR2 as YENEEA. Trimming took off 0 bases at V and 4 bases at J, with 7 bases between the two ends. CDR3 size: 13 residues. CDR3: CASSLDREYEQYF. The DNA for the CDR3 is TGTGCCAGCAGCTTAGACAGGGAATACGAGCAGTACTTC.

V gene TRBV5-1 combines with J gene TRBJ1-2; 8 bases agree with TRBD1. CDR1 SGHRS and CDR2 YFSETQ come from the germline V gene. Germline trimming cut 0 bases from V and 8 bases from J; bases unmatched to any gene: 6. The CDR3 runs 14 residues. CDR3 bases: TGCGCCAGCAGCTTGGGGGCAGGGGGCGCAGGCTACACCTTC. Its translation is CASSLGAGGAGYTF. The whole variable domain, filled in from reference TRBV5-1 and TRBJ1-2, reads KAGVTQTPRYLIKTRGQQVTLSCSPISGHRSVSWYQQTPGQGLQFLFEYFSETQRNKGNFPGRFSGRQFSNSRSEMNVSTLELGDSALYLCASSLGAGGAGYTFGSGTRLTVV.

This clone was detected once. The chain combines TRBV6-1 with TRBJ2-7; TRBD1 agrees at 9 bases. Losses at the gene ends were 7 bases for V and 5 bases for J; bases not matched to a gene: 9. The CDR3 loop spans 14 amino acids. Germline V gene data show CDR1 as MNHNS and CDR2 as SASEGT. CDR3 nucleotide sequence: TGTGCCAGCAAAGCAACAGGGGGCCGGGACGAGCAGTACTTC. Translating it yields CASKATGGRDEQYF.

This chain connects TRBV6-1 to TRBJ1-5; D is perhaps TRBD1 (5 bases). Per germline, CDR1 MNHNS and CDR2 SASEGT. Trimming removed 5 bases from V and 4 bases from J, with 12 bases in between. The CDR3 totals 14 residues. The CDR3 DNA follows: TGTGCCAGCAGTTCTCGACAGCTGAATCAGCCCCAGCATTTT. Translating it yields CASSSRQLNQPQHF.

This chain links TRBV30 with TRBJ2-7, with 8 positions matching TRBD1. V shed 6 bases and J 2 bases; nucleotides not matched to a gene: 6. CDR3 length: 13 residues. The V gene's germline CDR1 is GTSNPN and CDR2 SVGIG (reference sequence). In nucleotides, the CDR3 is TGTGCCTGCCGACAGGGGTTAGCCTACGAGCAGTACTTC. This encodes CACRQGLAYEQYF.

For the CDR3, the DNA is TGTGCCATCACGGACAGGGGCGACGAGCAGTACTTC. Encoded protein: CAITDRGDEQYF. The V call is TRBV6-4, the J call TRBJ2-7; 9 bases line up with TRBD1. This CDR3 is built from 12 residues. CDR1 MRHNA and CDR2 SNTAGT come from the germline V gene. V lost 10 bases to trimming and J lost 5 bases; unmatched junction nucleotides: 6.

This chain connects TRBV5-4 to TRBJ2-7; 10 bases are shared with TRBD1. The germline V gene has CDR1 SGHNT and CDR2 YYREEE (reference sequence). The CDR3 totals 15 residues. The V and J ends lost 0 bases and 6 bases, in that order; junction bases with no gene match: 6. CDR3 region: CASSLGGGQGFEQYF. The CDR3 DNA follows: TGTGCCAGCAGCTTGGGTGGGGGACAGGGGTTCGAGCAGTACTTC.

This clone was observed a few times. The chain has TRBV4-2 and TRBJ2-3; 13 nucleotides match TRBD2. The germline V gene encodes CDR1 LGHNA and CDR2 YNFKEQ. V shed 5 bases and J 5 bases; nucleotides not matched to a gene: 7. This CDR3 comprises 16 residues. The CDR3 loop reads CASSVGLAGAEDTQYF. The CDR3 nucleotides read TGTGCCAGCAGCGTTGGACTAGCGGGGGCGGAAGATACGCAGTATTTT.

This chain uses TRBV5-1 with TRBJ1-2; D is ambiguous. CDR3 size: 14 residues. From germline, CDR1 is SGHRS and CDR2 YFSETQ. Trimming shortened V by 4 bases and J by 5 bases, and 15 bases separated the two germline ends. The CDR3 DNA reads as TGCGCCAGCAGCAGCCCGACGGAGTCATATGGCTACACCTTC. Residues: CASSSPTESYGYTF.

Turning to this clone: The junction departs from germline at one end; a sequencing error may be responsible. The rearrangement joins TRBV6-1 to TRBJ1-3, with a tentative D call TRBD1 (6 bases). The CDR3 sequence is 14 residues long. From germline, CDR1 is MNHNS and CDR2 SASEGT. The CDR3 DNA reads as TGTGCCAGCAGCGTGGACAGCTCTGGAAGCACCATATATTTT. Encoded protein: CASSVDSSGSTIYF.

The V call is TRBV7-8, the J call TRBJ1-1; TRBD1 is a possible D gene (6 bases). Trimming removed 5 bases from V and 1 base from J, with 8 bases in between. The CDR3 runs 13 residues. CDR1 and CDR2 (germline): SGHVS, FQNEAQ. The CDR3: CASSLGQNTEAFF. The CDR3, as DNA: TGTGCCAGCAGCCTGGGACAGAACACTGAAGCTTTCTTT.

V is TRBV6-5 and J is TRBJ1-2; 7 bases align to TRBD1. CDR3 length equals 13 residues. V gave up 6 bases and J gave up 8 bases; unmatched junction bases: 9. Germline loops: CDR1 MNHEY, CDR2 SVGAGI. The CDR3 region is CASRKEGAGGYTF. DNA of the CDR3: TGTGCCAGCAGGAAGGAGGGGGCGGGCGGCTACACCTTC.

This chain links TRBV4-1 with TRBJ1-1; a weak D match, TRBD1 (6 bases). The CDR3 covers 15 residues. The germline V gene encodes CDR1 MGHRA and CDR2 YSYEKL. V lost 0 bases and J 1 base, leaving 9 bases between the germline ends. DNA for the CDR3: TGCGCCAGCAGCCAAGATCGAGGGGGGAACACTGAAGCTTTCTTT. Its translation: CASSQDRGGNTEAFF.

This chain joins TRBV27 and TRBJ2-7; 7 nucleotides align to TRBD1. The germline V gene has CDR1 MNHEY and CDR2 SMNVEV (reference sequence). V lost 5 bases to trimming and J lost 6 bases; unmatched junction nucleotides: 10. The CDR3 length is 14 residues. CDR3 region: CASSTDRYPFEQYF. Written as DNA, the CDR3 is TGTGCCAGCAGTACGGACAGGTACCCATTCGAGCAGTACTTC.

The chain combines TRBV11-2 with TRBJ2-5; no firm D call. Germline V gene data show CDR1 as SGHAT and CDR2 as FQNNGV. The CDR3 loop spans 14 amino acids. Trimming stripped 5 bases from V and 1 base from J, with 11 bases between. DNA for the CDR3: TGTGCCAGCAGCCTACAACCGGGCCAAGAGACCCAGTACTTC. Amino acids: CASSLQPGQETQYF.

This clone was seen only once. V gene TRBV7-6 combines with J gene TRBJ2-7; D perhaps matches TRBD1 (6 bases). The length of the CDR3 is 15 residues. Trimming cost V 5 bases and J 3 bases, with 17 bases left between them. The germline CDR1 and CDR2 sequences are SGHVS and FNYEAQ. CDR3 in amino acids: CASSRATGGGYEQYF. The CDR3 nucleotides are TGTGCCAGCAGCCGAGCGACAGGTGGGGGCTACGAGCAGTACTTC.

For this clone: Sequence at one end of the junction differs from germline and may be a read error. The J gene is TRBJ2-3, the V gene TRBV7-9; D might be TRBD2 (5 bases). This CDR3 contains 14 residues. The germline V gene has CDR1 SEHNR and CDR2 FQNEAQ (reference sequence). In DNA form, the CDR3 reads TGTGCCAGCAGCTTAGACCCTAGCAGAGATACGCAGTATTTT. This encodes CASSLDPSRDTQYF.

This clone was observed once. The same CDR3 also results from other DNA sequences found in this sample. The V call is TRBV7-2, the J call TRBJ2-1; perhaps TRBD2 as D (5 bases). V lost 0 bases, J lost 0 bases, and 6 bases lay in between. The CDR3 consists of 15 residues. Germline CDR1 reads SGHTA; CDR2 reads FQGNSA. The CDR3 loop reads CASSLAGSSYNEQFF. Written as DNA, the CDR3 is TGTGCCAGCAGCTTAGCAGGGAGCTCCTACAATGAGCAGTTCTTC.

Only one count was recorded for this clone. This chain connects TRBV7-3 to TRBJ2-3; D perhaps matches TRBD2 (6 bases). The germline CDR1 and CDR2 sequences are SGHTA and FQGTGA. V shed 1 base and J shed 1 base, with 15 bases lying between them. CDR3 length equals 17 residues. The CDR3 is CASSLRMGGGGTDTQYF. The CDR3, as DNA: TGTGCCAGCAGCTTAAGGATGGGCGGCGGGGGCACAGATACGCAGTATTTT.

In this sample, this clone turned up once. The chain joins TRBV4-2 to TRBJ2-2; 12 nucleotides line up with TRBD2. Looked up from germline, CDR1 is LGHNA and CDR2 is YNFKEQ. V was clipped by 2 bases and J by 2 bases; unmatched bases: 6. This CDR3 comprises 18 residues. CDR3 bases: TGTGCCAGCAGCCAACCTAGCGGGGGGGGCTTAAACACCGGGGAGCTGTTTTTT. Translation gives CASSQPSGGGLNTGELFF.

The J gene is TRBJ1-2, the V gene TRBV11-2, with D unresolved. The CDR3 is made up of 15 amino acids. V lost 2 bases to trimming and J lost 5 bases, with 15 bases between them. Germline V gene sequence: CDR1 SGHAT, CDR2 FQNNGV. The CDR3 DNA sequence: TGTGCCAGCAGCTTAATCCGAGGAGCCGATTATGGCTACACCTTC. Amino acids: CASSLIRGADYGYTF.

This chain uses TRBV6-1 with TRBJ2-7; D call uncertain. Germline assignment: CDR1 MNHNS and CDR2 SASEGT. With 3 bases removed from V and 0 bases from J, the gap between germline ends came to 9 bases. The CDR3 extends over 14 amino acids. The CDR3 here is CASSDLAGSYEQYF. CDR3 coding DNA: TGTGCCAGCAGTGATTTAGCCGGCTCCTACGAGCAGTACTTC.

This chain uses TRBV5-1 with TRBJ2-7, with D possibly being TRBD1 (9 bases). The CDR3 spans 15 residues. CDR1 and CDR2 (germline): SGHRS, YFSETQ. Trimming shortened V by 6 bases and J by 4 bases, and 20 bases separated the two germline ends. CDR3 loop: CASTREGQGIYEQYF. CDR3 bases: TGCGCCAGCACCCGGGAGGGACAGGGAATTTACGAGCAGTACTTC.

The rearrangement links TRBV7-9 to TRBJ2-7; the match to TRBD2 covers 7 bases. Germline values: CDR1 SEHNR, CDR2 FQNEAQ (reference sequence). The CDR3 runs to 14 residues. With 4 bases clipped from V and 1 base from J, the junction kept 4 bases outside the gene matches. The CDR3 DNA is TGTGCCAGCAGCTCTAGCGGTCTTTCCTACGAGCAGTACTTC. The encoded protein is CASSSSGLSYEQYF.

The chain employs TRBV2 and TRBJ1-2; D remains ambiguous. CDR3 length: 15 residues. Trimming took off 4 bases at V and 0 bases at J, with 12 bases between the two ends. The germline gives CDR1 SNHLY, CDR2 FYNNEI. CDR3 protein: CASSVREQANYGYTF. CDR3 bases: TGTGCCAGCAGTGTTAGAGAGCAGGCTAACTATGGCTACACCTTC.

This sequence joins TRBV18 and TRBJ1-3; 10 bases align to TRBD1. CDR1 is KGHSH, CDR2 LQKENI, per germline. The length of the CDR3 is 19 residues. V shed 2 bases and J 3 bases; nucleotides not matched to a gene: 13. DNA for the CDR3: TGTGCCAGCTCACCAAGGATCGGACAGGGGGACCGTAGTGGAAACACCATATATTTT. Its translation is CASSPRIGQGDRSGNTIYF.